The entry below describes one TCR beta chain. The record originates from a study of blood T cell repertoires in COVID-19. Study-wide background: PBMCs, B-cell-depleted T cells, or T cells were the source of the cDNA or gDNA that made up the material.

Individuals drawn from under 30 US areas were about 18 to 90 years old. Participants had their cohort set by participant-reported clinical history. The table came from immunoSEQ multiplex PCR; TCRdb's copy has only in-frame clones and leaves some out. The table includes approximately 200,000 clones, 80% to 85% detected once. Germline V lookup: CDR1 MNHEY, CDR2 SVGEGT. Trimming at V came to 6 bases and at J to 7 bases, leaving 6 bases not matched to a gene. The CDR3 sequence is 15 residues long. The receptor's source is a man in his forties who had recovered from COVID-19. Sequenced material: PBMCs or T cells enriched from blood (not recorded which). V and J are TRBV6-2 or TRBV6-3 and TRBJ2-1; 13 bases are a match to TRBD2. As DNA, the CDR3 is TGTGCCAGCAGCCCACTAGCGGGGGGGCGGAATGAGCAGTTCTTC. It yields the protein CASSPLAGGRNEQFF.